This TCR beta chain is drawn from a study of T cell changes during pregnancy in multiple sclerosis. Trimming took off 5 bases at V and 3 bases at J, with 14 bases between the two ends. The CDR3 has 15 amino acids. Germline values: CDR1 SEHNR, CDR2 FQNEAQ (reference sequence). Repertoires were generated with immunoSEQ multiplex PCR, while TCRdb's copy carries only in-frame clones and drops some. This sample carries 50,000 to 65,000 clones, roughly 92% of them seen once, and the ten largest clones take approximately 3.4%. This sample comprised CD8+ T cells from peripheral blood mononuclear cells, obtained in the second trimester of pregnancy. The sequence derives from a female donor with multiple sclerosis, enrolled in a pregnancy study. The rearrangement uses TRBV7-9 and TRBJ2-1, with D possibly matching TRBD1 (6 bases). CDR3: CASSDPDRNYNEQFF. The CDR3 region has the DNA TGTGCCAGCAGCGACCCCGACAGGAACTACAATGAGCAGTTCTTC.